The 11 T cell receptor beta chains below were found in one sample sequenced in a study of Ad26.COV2.S vaccination and SARS-CoV-2 variants. Method: immunoSEQ multiplex PCR; TCRdb's copy keeps in-frame clones and lacks some. The sample yields some 350,000 clones, about 90% seen once. The sequencing used peripheral blood, collected after recovery from COVID-19. Every receptor here comes from a human donor who had recovered from COVID-19.

The chain recombines TRBV12-3 or TRBV12-4 with TRBJ2-3; D call uncertain. Deletions cut 2 bases from V and 4 bases from J, with 4 bases between. The CDR3 spans 12 residues. CDR3 coding DNA: TGTGCCAGCAGTTTACCTCCAGATACGCAGTATTTT. Translated, it gives CASSLPPDTQYF.

The rearrangement joins TRBV4-1 to TRBJ1-5; 8 bases line up with TRBD1. The CDR3 has 16 residues. Germline-derived CDR1 and CDR2 are MGHRA and YSYEKL. V shed 0 bases, J shed 6 bases, and the junction held 7 bases outside the gene matches. The CDR3 region is CASSQDLAGGSQPQHF. The CDR3 DNA follows: TGCGCCAGCAGCCAAGATTTGGCAGGGGGCTCTCAGCCCCAGCATTTT.

This sequence joins TRBV7-9 and TRBJ2-7, with 7 bases aligning to TRBD2. V was clipped by 4 bases and J by 2 bases; unmatched bases: 5. Germline assignment: CDR1 SEHNR and CDR2 FQNEAQ (reference sequence). CDR3 length: 14 amino acids. CDR3: CASSSTGGPYEQYF. In nucleotides, the CDR3 is TGTGCCAGCAGCTCCACGGGGGGACCCTACGAGCAGTACTTC.

In nucleotides, the CDR3 is TGTGCCAGCAGTTTATTCTGGGGGCAGGAGAACACTGAAGCTTTCTTT. Residues: CASSLFWGQENTEAFF. V is TRBV27 and J is TRBJ1-1; maybe TRBD1 (6 bases). CDR1 is MNHEY, CDR2 SMNVEV, per germline (reference sequence). The CDR3 length is 16 residues. Between the trimmed V and J ends, which lost 1 base and 1 base, there was a span of 13 bases.

The CDR3 coding sequence is TGTGCCAGCAGTTACTCGACAGGGGGCCTGGGAGAGACCCAGTACTTC. Its protein product is CASSYSTGGLGETQYF. The rearrangement uses TRBV6-5 and TRBJ2-5, with 10 bases lining up with TRBD1. The CDR3 extends over 16 amino acids. V gave up 0 bases and J gave up 4 bases; unmatched junction bases: 5. CDR1 and CDR2 from the germline V gene are MNHEY and SVGAGI.

V usage is TRBV2 and J usage is TRBJ2-5; D not resolved. The germline CDR1 and CDR2 sequences are SNHLY and FYNNEI. Trimming removed 6 bases from V and 5 bases from J, with 10 bases in between. The CDR3 consists of 12 residues. The CDR3 coding sequence is TGTGCCAGCAGGCCAGATGGGGAGACCCAGTACTTC. It encodes CASRPDGETQYF.

The chain joins TRBV7-2 to TRBJ1-5, with a weak D call TRBD1 (5 bases). The CDR3 is made up of 15 amino acids. V was cut by 5 bases and J by 2 bases, with 13 bases left in between. Germline V gene lookup returns CDR1 SGHTA and CDR2 FQGNSA. The CDR3 DNA sequence: TGTGCCAGCAGCCGTGGGGGTACGGGCAATCAGCCCCAGCATTTT. This encodes CASSRGGTGNQPQHF.

In this sample, this clone turned up once. The chain uses TRBV9 and TRBJ1-1; unclear D gene. The V and J ends lost 2 bases and 5 bases respectively, with 10 bases between them. Per germline, CDR1 SGDLS and CDR2 YYNGEE. There are 13 residues in the CDR3. CDR3 in amino acids: CASSVDTGTEAFF. In nucleotides, the CDR3 is TGTGCCAGCAGCGTCGACACCGGGACTGAAGCTTTCTTT. Full variable domain (remainder filled in from reference TRBV9 and TRBJ1-1): DSGVTQTPKHLITATGQRVTLRCSPRSGDLSVYWYQQSLDQGLQFLIQYYNGEERAKGNILERFSAQQFPDLHSELNLSSLELGDSALYFCASSVDTGTEAFFGQGTRLTVV.

The genes are TRBV14 and TRBJ1-1, with 9 bases lining up with TRBD1. The V gene end was trimmed by 3 bases and the J gene end by 5 bases; junction bases not matched to a gene: 7. The CDR3 is 15 residues long. Germline CDR1 is SGHDN and CDR2 is FVKESK. CDR3 sequence reads: CASSQKQGAGTEAFF. The CDR3 region has the DNA TGTGCCAGCAGCCAGAAACAGGGGGCTGGGACTGAAGCTTTCTTT.

This chain uses TRBV2 with TRBJ1-2; D not certain. CDR3 length: 15 residues. Germline assignment: CDR1 SNHLY and CDR2 FYNNEI. Trimming removed 3 bases from V and 7 bases from J, with 18 bases in between. CDR3 residues: CASSDGQEVRRGYTF. CDR3 bases: TGTGCCAGCAGTGATGGGCAAGAGGTTCGGCGTGGCTACACCTTC.

V and J are TRBV21-1 and TRBJ1-2; TRBD1 is the table's D call and was not checked against the DNA. TRBV21-1 is a listed pseudogene. CDR3 size: 14 residues. CDR3 DNA: TGTGCCAGCAGCAAATTGAAAGGGGGCGGAGGCTACACCTTC. Residues: CASSKLKGGGGYTF.